Listed below are T cell receptor beta chains from one sample, sequenced in a study of cytomegalovirus exposure and HLA in healthy donors. TCRdb keeps only in-frame clones here, not all; method: immunoSEQ multiplex PCR. The sample records around 90,000 clones, around nine tenths being singletons. Source material: PBMCs. These receptors came from a man aged 25-45 years in good health and CMV-seropositive. Each CDR3 is given without its conserved first and last residue.

V: TRBV27
CDR3: ASSLLSPGQRVHYSNQPQH

V: TRBV25-1
CDR3: ASSESARRAEAF

V: TRBV7-8
CDR3: ASSSTRVASGKDTQY

V: TRBV27
CDR3: ASSLKKRTEPTESNQPQH

V: TRBV7-9
CDR3: ASSPATGISDTQY

V: TRBV5-1
CDR3: ASSQASGAEAF

V: TRBV19
CDR3: ASRGNGVSSYEQY

V: TRBV27
CDR3: ASSSLPRVSDYGYT

V: TRBV2
CDR3: AGATVSDTEAF

V: TRBV6-5
CDR3: ASRPQGSSYEQY

V: TRBV6-1
CDR3: ASSELSREQF

V: TRBV28
CDR3: ASSLPQQGHNEKLF

V: TRBV27
CDR3: ASSKRALRGEQY

V: TRBV11-2
CDR3: ASRLRDSGEKLF

V: TRBV10-3
CDR3: AITGQSSTDTQY

V: TRBV6-1
CDR3: ASSETRGNEQF

V: TRBV9
CDR3: ASSVALGAGGYT

V: TRBV19
CDR3: ASSASSAQETQY

V: TRBV7-9
CDR3: ASSPQNEQF

V: TRBV7-8
CDR3: ASSLALSDTQY

V: TRBV28
CDR3: ASSLLAGNQPQH

V: TRBV5-1
CDR3: ASSKGLAGTDTQY

V: TRBV7-6
CDR3: ASRPAGLETQY

V: TRBV5-1
CDR3: ASSLVGGSYNEQF

V: TRBV4-2
CDR3: ASSQEIVVNRFDYGYT

V: TRBV4-1
CDR3: ASSPIAGSNQPQH

V: TRBV5-4
CDR3: ASSLQQNTEAF

V: TRBV5-1
CDR3: ASSLGQGVWGYT

V: TRBV4-1
CDR3: ASSPSGQVLYAGELF

V: TRBV27
CDR3: ASSFLRGANYGYT

V: TRBV27
CDR3: ASSFRETYGYT

V: TRBV5-6
CDR3: ASSFYLSYNYEQY

V: TRBV4-1
CDR3: ASSQVGKIDRRLAGTNNEQF

V: TRBV27
CDR3: ASSLTGANYGYT

V: TRBV5-6
CDR3: ASSLQGDLVRNEQF